This T cell receptor beta chain comes out of a study of T cell responses to AZD1222 COVID-19 vaccine. At the level of the study: Second-dose intervals near 4 or 12 weeks were combined. Study-level results: There were vaccine-associated CD4 TCRs across spike, dominant at 160-218 and 743-854. The repertoires were collected only after the peak T cell response.

A word on this clone: Antigen unknown.

The method was immunoSEQ multiplex PCR; TCRdb's version includes in-frame clones alone and lacks a portion of them. The table includes more than 150,000 clones, under 95% detected once. Germline V gives CDR1 LNHDA, CDR2 SQIVND (reference sequence). V shed 1 base and J 4 bases; nucleotides not matched to a gene: 7. This CDR3 is 16 amino acids long. The chain carries TRBV19 and TRBJ2-7, with TRBD2 identical over 10 bases. The TCR comes from an adult in good health. The specimen comprised peripheral blood, sampled on day 0 of AZD1222 vaccination. The CDR3 sequence is CASSIGELAGRYEQYF. CDR3 DNA: TGTGCCAGTAGTATAGGAGAACTAGCGGGAAGGTACGAGCAGTACTTC. Full variable domain (missing parts from reference TRBV19 and TRBJ2-7): DGGITQSPKYLFRKEGQNVTLSCEQNLNHDAMYWYRQDPGQGLRLIYYSQIVNDFQKGDIAEGYSVSREKKESFPLTVTSAQKNPTAFYLCASSIGELAGRYEQYFGPGTRLTVT.